The 5 T cell receptor beta chains presented below share a single source sample, sequenced in a study of blood T cell repertoires in COVID-19. Sequencing used immunoSEQ multiplex PCR; TCRdb keeps in-frame clones, though not all of them. The sample carries 70,000 to 95,000 clones, about 81% recorded once. The sample comprised peripheral blood. All receptors derive from a human donor in a cohort sampled during active COVID-19.

This chain links TRBV24-1 with TRBJ2-1, with 8 bases that match TRBD1. J was trimmed by 6 bases and V by 4 bases; bases with no gene match: 7. Germline V gene data show CDR1 as KGHDR and CDR2 as SFDVKD. The CDR3 totals 15 residues. The CDR3 bases are TGTGCCACCAGTGACCCTAGGACAGGGTTCAATGAGCAGTTCTTC. Its protein product is CATSDPRTGFNEQFF.

This sequence joins TRBV5-6 and TRBJ2-2, with D perhaps matching TRBD1 (5 bases). V gave up 1 base and J gave up 4 bases, with 14 bases separating them. Germline CDR1 and CDR2: SGHDT and YYEEEE. This CDR3 is 16 amino acids long. In DNA, the CDR3 is TGTGCCAGCAGCTTGTCAAGGGGATGGGGCACCGGGGAGCTGTTTTTT. It codes for CASSLSRGWGTGELFF.

This rearrangement joins TRBV27 to TRBJ1-2, with TRBD1 matching over 11 bases. CDR1 MNHEY and CDR2 SMNVEV come from the germline V gene (reference sequence). There are 14 residues in the CDR3. The J segment lost 6 bases and the V segment lost 6 bases, leaving 6 bases of the junction unmatched. The CDR3, as DNA: TGTGCCAGCAGCGACTGGACAGGGGGCCATGGCTACACCTTC. Translation: CASSDWTGGHGYTF.

The chain couples TRBV19 to TRBJ2-3; 8 nucleotides agree with TRBD1. Germline V CDR1 and CDR2: LNHDA, SQIVND (reference sequence). Unmatched junction bases numbered 4, after V lost 5 bases and J lost 0 bases. The CDR3 has 15 amino acids. The chain's CDR3 is CASSADRASTDTQYF. The CDR3 bases are TGTGCCAGTAGTGCGGACAGGGCTAGCACAGATACGCAGTATTTT. Supplemented by reference TRBV19 and TRBJ2-3, the full variable domain reads DGGITQSPKYLFRKEGQNVTLSCEQNLNHDAMYWYRQDPGQGLRLIYYSQIVNDFQKGDIAEGYSVSREKKESFPLTVTSAQKNPTAFYLCASSADRASTDTQYFGPGTRLTVL.

This chain links TRBV18 with TRBJ2-6; a weak D match, TRBD2 (5 bases). Germline loops: CDR1 KGHSH, CDR2 LQKENI. V lost 5 bases to trimming and J lost 1 base, with 9 bases between them. The CDR3 loop spans 15 amino acids. CDR3 in amino acids: CASSGLVSGANVLTF. The CDR3 coding sequence is TGTGCCAGCTCAGGACTGGTTTCTGGGGCCAACGTCCTGACTTTC.